The sequence of this T cell receptor (beta chain) was determined in a study of spatial heterogeneity in lung cancer. For the study at large: Compared with alpha-chain sequences, beta-chain sequences were consistently detected in greater numbers. Findings and caveats of the study: Blood carried ubiquitous expanded tumor TCRs more at resection than follow-up.

V trimming: 2 bases; J trimming: 2 bases; junction bases outside the gene matches: 2. CDR3 length equals 15 residues. Per germline, CDR1 KGHSH and CDR2 LQKENI. The sample's time point: sample taken at primary tumor resection. Material for sequencing was whole RNA from tumor, nontumor lung or frozen PBMC, left unsorted. A total of under 80 untreated early-stage non-small cell lung cancer patients served as donors. Individually, TCR cDNA molecules were each labelled with a unique molecular identifier. TCRdb re-called the 5' RACE reads through MiXCR, storing one row per CDR3 protein. The sample holds 24,000 or so distinct CDR3 sequences, 3% to 3.5% seen once. There are many counts of this clonotype. Its antigen is not identified.

Sequenced here: PBMCs, sampled at surgery. The sequence was collected from a female donor with early-stage non-small cell lung cancer. The V call is TRBV18, the J call TRBJ2-3, with 9 nucleotides matching TRBD2. The CDR3 DNA reads TGTGCCAGCTCACCAACTAGCGGGTACACAGATACGCAGTATTTT. It codes for CASSPTSGYTDTQYF.